This T cell receptor beta chain comes out of a study of cytomegalovirus exposure and HLA in healthy donors. V lost 7 bases and J lost 3, with 20 bases in between. The CDR3 loop spans 15 amino acids. Germline V CDR1 and CDR2: SGHDT, YYEEEE. In its sample, this clone was seen a few times. Its antigen remains unidentified. Study findings and constraints: V- and J-gene trimming of TCR beta was linked (in a later analysis) to a missense DCLRE1C variant. It was shown in a later analysis that HLA-associated TCR beta chains were more clonally expanded than other, equally common chains. Overall, approximately 150 TCR beta chains were annotated as cytomegalovirus-associated.

In the PCR, 60 Vbeta and 13 Jbeta primers were used. Clones were read by immunoSEQ multiplex PCR, and TCRdb kept only the in-frame ones, dropping some. Here the sample spans 130,000 or so clones, around 65% being singletons. Sequencing input: PBMCs. This TCR was sampled from a male donor in good health and CMV-seronegative. This sequence joins TRBV5-6 and TRBJ2-7; maybe TRBD1 (5 bases). In DNA form, the CDR3 reads TGTGCCAGCTGCCTGGACCCCACAGGCCACTACGAGCAGTACTTC. This gives the protein CASCLDPTGHYEQYF.